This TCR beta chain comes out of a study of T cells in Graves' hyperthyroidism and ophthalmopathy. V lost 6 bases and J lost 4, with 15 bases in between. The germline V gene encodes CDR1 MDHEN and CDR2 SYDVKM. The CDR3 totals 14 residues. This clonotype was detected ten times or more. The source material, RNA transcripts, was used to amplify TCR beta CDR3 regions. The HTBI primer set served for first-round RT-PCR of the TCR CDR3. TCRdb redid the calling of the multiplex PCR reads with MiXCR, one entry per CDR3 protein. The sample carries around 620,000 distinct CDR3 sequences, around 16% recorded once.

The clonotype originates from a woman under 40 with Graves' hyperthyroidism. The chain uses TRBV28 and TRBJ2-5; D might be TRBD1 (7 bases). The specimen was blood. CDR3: CASSVRGAGETQYF. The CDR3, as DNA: TGTGCCAGCAGCGTCAGGGGGGCCGGAGAGACCCAGTACTTC.